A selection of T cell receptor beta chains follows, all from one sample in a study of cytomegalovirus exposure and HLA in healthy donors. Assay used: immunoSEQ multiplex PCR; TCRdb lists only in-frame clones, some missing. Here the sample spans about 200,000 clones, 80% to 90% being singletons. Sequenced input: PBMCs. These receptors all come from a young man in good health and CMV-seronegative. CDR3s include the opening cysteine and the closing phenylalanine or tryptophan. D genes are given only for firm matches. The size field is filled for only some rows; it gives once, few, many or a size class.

cdr3_nt: TGTGCCACCCGGAGCTCTGGGGCCAGCGTCCTGACTTTC; cdr3_aa: CATRSSGASVLTF; v_call: TRBV6-5; clone_size: -; j_call: TRBJ2-6; d_call: -
cdr3_nt: TGTGCCAGCAGCTTGTTGGCGGATTCGCTTCAGGCTTTCTTT; cdr3_aa: CASSLLADSLQAFF; v_call: TRBV5-6; clone_size: -; j_call: TRBJ1-1; d_call: -
cdr3_nt: TGTGCCAGAAGCTTTCCGGACAGGGGGCGGCTTTTGGGGCCTGAGCAGTTCTTC; cdr3_aa: CARSFPDRGRLLGPEQFF; v_call: TRBV5-3; clone_size: -; j_call: TRBJ2-1; d_call: TRBD1
cdr3_nt: TGTGCCAGCAGGGAGCCGGGACAGACGTCACCCCTCCACTTT; cdr3_aa: CASREPGQTSPLHF; v_call: TRBV6-5; clone_size: -; j_call: TRBJ1-6; d_call: TRBD1
cdr3_nt: TGTGCCAGCAGCGCACCAGGACGGGATAGCTCTGGGGCCAACGTCCTGACTTTC; cdr3_aa: CASSAPGRDSSGANVLTF; v_call: TRBV9; clone_size: -; j_call: TRBJ2-6; d_call: -
cdr3_nt: TGTGCCAGCAGCCCCTCCTTCCGGGACTTTAGCTCCTACAATGAGCAGTTCTTC; cdr3_aa: CASSPSFRDFSSYNEQFF; v_call: TRBV7-9; clone_size: few; j_call: TRBJ2-1; d_call: -
cdr3_nt: TGTGCCAGCACCATCTCCGACAGAGCAGATGGCTACACCTTC; cdr3_aa: CASTISDRADGYTF; v_call: TRBV9; clone_size: -; j_call: TRBJ1-2; d_call: -
cdr3_nt: TGTGCCAGCAGCTTACGGCTCAGGCTCGCCGGGGCCAACGTCCTGACTTTC; cdr3_aa: CASSLRLRLAGANVLTF; v_call: TRBV11-3; clone_size: -; j_call: TRBJ2-6; d_call: -
cdr3_nt: TGTGCCAGCAGCCCCTATGATCTCCCGGGGGGGTACTTC; cdr3_aa: CASSPYDLPGGYF; v_call: TRBV28; clone_size: -; j_call: TRBJ2-7; d_call: TRBD2
cdr3_nt: TGTGCCAGCGCACGGGGACTAGCGGGGGCGGGGGAGCAGTACTTC; cdr3_aa: CASARGLAGAGEQYF; v_call: TRBV7-2; clone_size: -; j_call: TRBJ2-7; d_call: TRBD2
cdr3_nt: TGTGCCAGTAGTACCGCGGACAGAAGTTCAGATACGCAGTATTTT; cdr3_aa: CASSTADRSSDTQYF; v_call: TRBV19; clone_size: -; j_call: TRBJ2-3; d_call: -
cdr3_nt: TGTGCCAGCACCGGGTCACTCCGCGAGCAGTACTTC; cdr3_aa: CASTGSLREQYF; v_call: TRBV6-6; clone_size: -; j_call: TRBJ2-7; d_call: -
cdr3_nt: TGTGCCAGCAGTGGCCGGGACAGGAAGAATTCACCCCTCCACTTT; cdr3_aa: CASSGRDRKNSPLHF; v_call: TRBV28; clone_size: -; j_call: TRBJ1-6; d_call: TRBD1
cdr3_nt: TGTGCCAGCAGCCCTCCGGGACAGGGCTTCAAGGAGCAGTTCTTC; cdr3_aa: CASSPPGQGFKEQFF; v_call: TRBV5-5; clone_size: few; j_call: TRBJ2-1; d_call: TRBD1
cdr3_nt: TGTGCCAGCAGCAATCCGGACGGAGGTCAAGCCTACGAGCAGTACTTC; cdr3_aa: CASSNPDGGQAYEQYF; v_call: TRBV21-1; clone_size: -; j_call: TRBJ2-7; d_call: -
cdr3_nt: TGTGCCAGCAGCCCACAGACAGGGACCCGAAATGGCTACACCTTC; cdr3_aa: CASSPQTGTRNGYTF; v_call: TRBV7-9; clone_size: few; j_call: TRBJ1-2; d_call: TRBD1
cdr3_nt: TGCGCCAGCCCCTGCCCACCCCGGACAGGGCCGGTCTTGGATCAGCCCCAGCATTTT; cdr3_aa: CASPCPPRTGPVLDQPQHF; v_call: TRBV5-1; clone_size: few; j_call: TRBJ1-5; d_call: TRBD1
cdr3_nt: TGTGCCAGCAGTTTGAGAGGGGGAATGCTTAACACCGGGGAGCTGTTTTTT; cdr3_aa: CASSLRGGMLNTGELFF; v_call: TRBV7-8; clone_size: -; j_call: TRBJ2-2; d_call: -
cdr3_nt: TGTGCCAGCAGTTCGAATTTACTAGCTCTCGCGAACACCGGGGAGCTGTTTTTT; cdr3_aa: CASSSNLLALANTGELFF; v_call: TRBV27; clone_size: -; j_call: TRBJ2-2; d_call: -
cdr3_nt: TGTGCCAGCAGCTTGGTAGGGGGGACAGTCTACGAGCAGTACTTC; cdr3_aa: CASSLVGGTVYEQYF; v_call: TRBV5-6; clone_size: -; j_call: TRBJ2-7; d_call: -
cdr3_nt: TGTGCCAGCAGATGGGGACAATCAGATACGCAGTATTTT; cdr3_aa: CASRWGQSDTQYF; v_call: TRBV2; clone_size: -; j_call: TRBJ2-3; d_call: -
cdr3_nt: TGTGCCAGCAGCCCCGGACTTTTGCGGGGGCTAAACGAGCAGTACTTC; cdr3_aa: CASSPGLLRGLNEQYF; v_call: TRBV14; clone_size: -; j_call: TRBJ2-7; d_call: -
cdr3_nt: TGTGCCAGCAGTTACCCGAGGACAGGGGGCGCGAATGGCTACACCTTC; cdr3_aa: CASSYPRTGGANGYTF; v_call: TRBV6-5; clone_size: -; j_call: TRBJ1-2; d_call: TRBD1
cdr3_nt: TGTGCCAGCAGCCAATCGATACAGGGGCCCTACGAGCAGTACTTC; cdr3_aa: CASSQSIQGPYEQYF; v_call: TRBV16; clone_size: few; j_call: TRBJ2-7; d_call: TRBD1
cdr3_nt: TGCGCCAGCAGCCAAGATCTCTCGGTTCCTGGGGAGCTGTTTTTT; cdr3_aa: CASSQDLSVPGELFF; v_call: TRBV4-3; clone_size: -; j_call: TRBJ2-2; d_call: -
cdr3_nt: TGTGCCAGCAGAGACAGGGGGAATGAGCAGTTCTTC; cdr3_aa: CASRDRGNEQFF; v_call: TRBV2; clone_size: -; j_call: TRBJ2-1; d_call: TRBD1
cdr3_nt: TGTGCCAGCAGTCCCCCCGGGGTGGGAAACATTCAGTACTTC; cdr3_aa: CASSPPGVGNIQYF; v_call: TRBV6-5; clone_size: -; j_call: TRBJ2-4; d_call: -
cdr3_nt: TGTGCCAGCAGCCCGGTGGACAGATCGAACACCGGGGAGCTGTTTTTT; cdr3_aa: CASSPVDRSNTGELFF; v_call: TRBV28; clone_size: -; j_call: TRBJ2-2; d_call: -
cdr3_nt: TGTGCCAGCAGTTACGACAGGGGCTCCTACGAGCAGTACTTC; cdr3_aa: CASSYDRGSYEQYF; v_call: TRBV6-5; clone_size: -; j_call: TRBJ2-7; d_call: TRBD1
cdr3_nt: TGTGCCAGCGGGGGACAGTCCTACGAGCAGTACTTC; cdr3_aa: CASGGQSYEQYF; v_call: TRBV2; clone_size: -; j_call: TRBJ2-7; d_call: TRBD1
cdr3_nt: TGCGCCAGCAGCTCACTAGCGGGGGGTCGAGATACGCAGTATTTT; cdr3_aa: CASSSLAGGRDTQYF; v_call: TRBV4-3; clone_size: -; j_call: TRBJ2-3; d_call: TRBD2
cdr3_nt: TGTGCCAGCAGCCCCCGGAGTGCCGCAGGGGGCTGGGGTAATGAAAAACTGTTTTTT; cdr3_aa: CASSPRSAAGGWGNEKLFF; v_call: TRBV7-9; clone_size: -; j_call: TRBJ1-4; d_call: TRBD1
cdr3_nt: TGTGCCACTTCAAGGGGGGGGACCTCCTATAATTCACCCCTCCACTTT; cdr3_aa: CATSRGGTSYNSPLHF; v_call: TRBV15; clone_size: -; j_call: TRBJ1-6; d_call: -
cdr3_nt: TGTGCCAGCAGTTTATTAATGGGACAGGGGAGCACTGAAGCTTTCTTT; cdr3_aa: CASSLLMGQGSTEAFF; v_call: TRBV28; clone_size: -; j_call: TRBJ1-1; d_call: TRBD1
cdr3_nt: TGTGCCAGCAGAAAACAGGGGCCCTACGAGCAGTACTTC; cdr3_aa: CASRKQGPYEQYF; v_call: TRBV28; clone_size: -; j_call: TRBJ2-7; d_call: TRBD1
cdr3_nt: TGTGCCAGCAGTCAGATTGGGACAGGACGTTATGGCTACACCTTC; cdr3_aa: CASSQIGTGRYGYTF; v_call: TRBV28; clone_size: -; j_call: TRBJ1-2; d_call: TRBD1
cdr3_nt: TGTGCCAGCAGTGTTGAGGGGGCCCGCACAGATACGCAGTATTTT; cdr3_aa: CASSVEGARTDTQYF; v_call: TRBV27; clone_size: -; j_call: TRBJ2-3; d_call: TRBD1
cdr3_nt: TGTGCCAGCAGCGTAGGGGGCTCCTATAATGAAAAACTGTTTTTT; cdr3_aa: CASSVGGSYNEKLFF; v_call: TRBV9; clone_size: -; j_call: TRBJ1-4; d_call: -
cdr3_nt: TGTGCCAGCAGCTTAGTCCTCGGGACTGAAGCTTTCTTT; cdr3_aa: CASSLVLGTEAFF; v_call: TRBV7-2; clone_size: -; j_call: TRBJ1-1; d_call: -